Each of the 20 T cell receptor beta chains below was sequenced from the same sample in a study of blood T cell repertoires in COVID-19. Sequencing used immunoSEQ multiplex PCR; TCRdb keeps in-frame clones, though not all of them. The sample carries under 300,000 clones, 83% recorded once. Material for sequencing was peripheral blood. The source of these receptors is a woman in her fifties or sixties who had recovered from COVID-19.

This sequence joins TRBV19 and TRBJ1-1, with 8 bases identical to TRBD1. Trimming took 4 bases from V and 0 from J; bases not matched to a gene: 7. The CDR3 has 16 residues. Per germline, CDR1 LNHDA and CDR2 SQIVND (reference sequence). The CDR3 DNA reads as TGTGCCAGTAGTACCGGGACAGGAACCATGAACACTGAAGCTTTCTTT. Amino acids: CASSTGTGTMNTEAFF.

The CDR3 sequence is CASSGGTYGYTF. CDR3 coding DNA: TGTGCCAGTAGCGGGGGAACCTATGGCTACACCTTC. This rearrangement joins TRBV2 to TRBJ1-2, with D possibly TRBD1 on 5 matching bases. The germline V gene has CDR1 SNHLY and CDR2 FYNNEI. The CDR3 is made up of 12 amino acids. Trimming left V 9 bases short and J 4 bases short, with 12 bases between. Looking up the rest from reference TRBV2 and TRBJ1-2 gives the full variable domain: EPEVTQTPSHQVTQMGQEVILRCVPISNHLYFYWYRQILGQKVEFLVSFYNNEISEKSEIFDDQFSVERPDGSNFTLKIRSTKLEDSAMYFCASSGGTYGYTFGSGTRLTVV.

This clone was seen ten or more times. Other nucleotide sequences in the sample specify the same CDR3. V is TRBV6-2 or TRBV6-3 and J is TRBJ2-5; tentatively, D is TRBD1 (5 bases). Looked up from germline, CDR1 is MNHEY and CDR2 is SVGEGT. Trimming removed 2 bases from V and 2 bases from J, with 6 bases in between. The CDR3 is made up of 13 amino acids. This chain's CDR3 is CASSYPGQETQYF. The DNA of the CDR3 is TGTGCCAGCAGTTACCCAGGGCAAGAGACCCAGTACTTC.

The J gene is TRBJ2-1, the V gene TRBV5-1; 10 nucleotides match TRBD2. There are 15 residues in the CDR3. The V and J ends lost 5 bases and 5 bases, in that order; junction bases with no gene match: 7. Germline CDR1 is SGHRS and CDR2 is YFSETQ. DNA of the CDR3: TGCGCCAGCAGGTGGTACAGCGGGAGGGACAATGAGCAGTTCTTC. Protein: CASRWYSGRDNEQFF.

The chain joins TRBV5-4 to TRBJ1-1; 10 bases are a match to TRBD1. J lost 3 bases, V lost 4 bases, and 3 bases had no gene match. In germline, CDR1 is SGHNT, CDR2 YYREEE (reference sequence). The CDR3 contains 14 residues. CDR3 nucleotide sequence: TGTGCCAGCAGCCGGGACAGGGGTGACACTGAAGCTTTCTTT. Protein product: CASSRDRGDTEAFF.

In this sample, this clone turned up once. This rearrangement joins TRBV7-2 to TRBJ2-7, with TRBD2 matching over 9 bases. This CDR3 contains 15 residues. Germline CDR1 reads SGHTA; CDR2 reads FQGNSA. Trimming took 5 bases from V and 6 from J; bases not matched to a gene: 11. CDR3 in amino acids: CASSTSGWAIREQYF. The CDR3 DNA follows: TGTGCCAGCAGCACTAGCGGGTGGGCGATCCGCGAGCAGTACTTC.

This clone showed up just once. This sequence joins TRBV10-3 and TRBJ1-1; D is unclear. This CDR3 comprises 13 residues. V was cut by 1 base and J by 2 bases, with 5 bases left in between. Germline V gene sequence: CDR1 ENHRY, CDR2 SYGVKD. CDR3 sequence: CAISEYSNTEAFF. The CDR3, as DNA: TGTGCCATCAGTGAGTATAGTAACACTGAAGCTTTCTTT.

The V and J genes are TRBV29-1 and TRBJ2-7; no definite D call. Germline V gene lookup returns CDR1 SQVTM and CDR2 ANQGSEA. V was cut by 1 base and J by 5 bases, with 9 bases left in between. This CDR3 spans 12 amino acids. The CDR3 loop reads CSVEGAGHEQYF. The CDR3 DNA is TGCAGCGTTGAAGGGGCAGGTCACGAGCAGTACTTC.

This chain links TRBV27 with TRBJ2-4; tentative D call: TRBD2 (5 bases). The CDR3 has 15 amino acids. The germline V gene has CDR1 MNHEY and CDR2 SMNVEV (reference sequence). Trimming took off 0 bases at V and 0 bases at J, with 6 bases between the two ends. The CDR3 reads CASSLSEVAKNIQYF. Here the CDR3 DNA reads TGTGCCAGCAGTTTATCGGAGGTAGCCAAAAACATTCAGTACTTC.

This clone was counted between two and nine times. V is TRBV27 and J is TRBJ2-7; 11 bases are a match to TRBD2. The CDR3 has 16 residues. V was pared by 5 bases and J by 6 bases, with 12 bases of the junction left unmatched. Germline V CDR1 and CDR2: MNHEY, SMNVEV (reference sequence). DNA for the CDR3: TGTGCCAGCAGTCCAGCATTTACCGGGACTAGCGGCGAGCAGTACTTC. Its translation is CASSPAFTGTSGEQYF.

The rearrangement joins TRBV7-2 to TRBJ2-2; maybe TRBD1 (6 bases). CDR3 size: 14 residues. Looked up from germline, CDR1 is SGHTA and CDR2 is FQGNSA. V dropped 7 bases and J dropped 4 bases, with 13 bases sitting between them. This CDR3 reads CASTPQGITGELFF. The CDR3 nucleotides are TGTGCCAGCACCCCACAGGGAATCACCGGGGAGCTGTTTTTT.

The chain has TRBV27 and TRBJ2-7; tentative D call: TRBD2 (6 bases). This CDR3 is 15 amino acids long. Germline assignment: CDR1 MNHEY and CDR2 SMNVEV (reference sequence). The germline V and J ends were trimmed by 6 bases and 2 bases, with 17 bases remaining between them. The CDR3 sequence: CASSPEGQRTYEQYF. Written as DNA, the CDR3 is TGTGCCAGCAGCCCGGAGGGGCAGAGAACCTACGAGCAGTACTTC.

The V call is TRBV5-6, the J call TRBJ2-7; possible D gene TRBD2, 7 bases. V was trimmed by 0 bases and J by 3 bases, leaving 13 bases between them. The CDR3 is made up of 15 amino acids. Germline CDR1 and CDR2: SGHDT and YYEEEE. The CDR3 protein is CASSLGTGGFYEQYF. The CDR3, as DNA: TGTGCCAGCAGCTTGGGGACGGGGGGCTTCTACGAGCAGTACTTC.

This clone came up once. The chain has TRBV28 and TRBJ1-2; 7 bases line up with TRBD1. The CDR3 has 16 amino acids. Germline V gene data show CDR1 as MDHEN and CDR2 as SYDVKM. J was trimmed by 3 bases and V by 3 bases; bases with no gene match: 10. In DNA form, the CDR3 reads TGTGCCAGCAGTTTTCACCGTAGGGACAGAGACTATGGCTACACCTTC. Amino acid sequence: CASSFHRRDRDYGYTF.

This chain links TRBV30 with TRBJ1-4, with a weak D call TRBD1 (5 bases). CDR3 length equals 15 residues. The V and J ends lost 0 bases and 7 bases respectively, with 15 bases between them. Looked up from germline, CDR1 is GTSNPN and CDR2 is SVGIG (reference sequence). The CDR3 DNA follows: TGTGCCTGGAGTGTAGGGGCAGGGTCCGGTGAAAAACTGTTTTTT. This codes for CAWSVGAGSGEKLFF.

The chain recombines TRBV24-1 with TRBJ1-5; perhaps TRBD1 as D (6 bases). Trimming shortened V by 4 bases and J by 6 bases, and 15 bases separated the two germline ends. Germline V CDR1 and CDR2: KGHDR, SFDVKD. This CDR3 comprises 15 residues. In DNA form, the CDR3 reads TGTGCCACCAGTGAGCGAACAGGGAATATTCAGCCCCAGCATTTT. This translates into CATSERTGNIQPQHF.

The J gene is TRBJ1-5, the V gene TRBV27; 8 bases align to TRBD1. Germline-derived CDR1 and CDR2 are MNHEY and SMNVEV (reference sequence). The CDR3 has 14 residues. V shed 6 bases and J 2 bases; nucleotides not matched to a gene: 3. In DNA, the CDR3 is TGTGCCAGCAGACCACAGGGGGGCAATCAGCCCCAGCATTTT. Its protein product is CASRPQGGNQPQHF.

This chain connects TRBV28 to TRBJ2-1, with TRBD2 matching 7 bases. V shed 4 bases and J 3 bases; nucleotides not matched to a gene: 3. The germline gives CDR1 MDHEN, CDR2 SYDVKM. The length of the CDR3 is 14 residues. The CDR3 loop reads CASSSLALYNEQFF. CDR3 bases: TGTGCCAGCAGTTCACTAGCGCTCTACAATGAGCAGTTCTTC.

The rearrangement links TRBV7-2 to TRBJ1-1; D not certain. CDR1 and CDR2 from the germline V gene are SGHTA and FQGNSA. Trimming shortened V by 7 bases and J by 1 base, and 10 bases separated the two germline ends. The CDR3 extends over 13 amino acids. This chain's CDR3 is CASKQTPNTEAFF. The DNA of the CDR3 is TGTGCCAGCAAACAGACACCGAACACTGAAGCTTTCTTT.

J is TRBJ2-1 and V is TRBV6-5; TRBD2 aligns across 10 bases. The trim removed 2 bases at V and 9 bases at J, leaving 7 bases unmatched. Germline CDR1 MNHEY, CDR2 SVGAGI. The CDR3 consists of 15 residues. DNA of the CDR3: TGTGCCAGCAGTTACGGTCTAGCGGGAGAAGGTGAGCAGTTCTTC. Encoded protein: CASSYGLAGEGEQFF.